These 32 T cell receptor beta chains were sequenced from one sample in a study of cytomegalovirus exposure and HLA in healthy donors. The PCR made use of 60 Vbeta and 13 Jbeta primers. This table comes from immunoSEQ multiplex PCR, and its TCRdb copy is limited to in-frame clones, with some not included. The table lists about 160,000 clones, approximately 82% of them singletons. The material sequenced was PBMCs. Receptors originate from a male donor in good health and CMV-seronegative.

This chain connects TRBV5-8 to TRBJ2-5; 7 bases line up with TRBD1. TRBJ2-7 explains the end of the DNA better; the J call may be wrong. Germline lookup yields CDR1 SGHTS and CDR2 YDEGEE. This CDR3 comprises 13 residues. The CDR3, as DNA: TGTGCCAGCAGAAACAGGGGCGTCTACGAGCAGTACTTC. Amino acid sequence: CASRNRGVYEQYF.

This chain links TRBV28 with TRBJ2-1, with 8 bases lining up with TRBD2. From germline, CDR1 is MDHEN and CDR2 SYDVKM. The CDR3 is 14 residues long. V was clipped by 10 bases and J by 7 bases; unmatched bases: 12. The CDR3 DNA is TGTGCCACCTACAGTAGCGGGGTCCTGAATGAGCAGTTCTTC. Translating gives CATYSSGVLNEQFF.

V and J are TRBV7-3 and TRBJ2-5; TRBD1 agrees at 8 bases. CDR1 is SGHTA, CDR2 FQGTGA, per germline. J was trimmed by 5 bases and V by 8 bases; bases with no gene match: 7. The CDR3 spans 13 residues. The CDR3: CASGQGPRETQYF. The DNA of the CDR3 is TGTGCCAGCGGACAGGGTCCCCGGGAGACCCAGTACTTC. Based on the CDR3 plus reference TRBV7-3 and TRBJ2-5, the full variable domain is GAGVSQTPSNKVTEKGKYVELRCDPISGHTALYWYRQSLGQGPEFLIYFQGTGAADDSGLPNDRFFAVRPEGSVSTLKIQRTERGDSAVYLCASGQGPRETQYFGPGTRLLVL.

The V and J genes are TRBV5-1 and TRBJ1-2, with a tentative D call TRBD1 (5 bases). Germline V CDR1 and CDR2: SGHRS, YFSETQ. The V end lost 1 base, the J end lost 4 bases, and 14 bases lay between the germline ends. This CDR3 region has 15 residues. The CDR3 sequence: CASSLSGGVGYGYTF. Written as DNA, the CDR3 is TGCGCCAGCAGCTTGTCCGGGGGGGTGGGCTATGGCTACACCTTC.

The chain recombines TRBV7-6 with TRBJ1-1; TRBD1 agrees at 9 bases. J gave up 1 base and V 5 bases, and 5 bases lay outside the gene matches. Germline CDR1 reads SGHVS; CDR2 reads FNYEAQ. The CDR3 covers 15 residues. The CDR3 spells CASSGTGKPNTEAFF. CDR3 coding DNA: TGTGCCAGCAGCGGGACAGGGAAACCGAACACTGAAGCTTTCTTT.

The rearrangement uses TRBV7-2 and TRBJ1-6, with no clear D. Looked up from germline, CDR1 is SGHTA and CDR2 is FQGNSA. The CDR3 extends over 13 amino acids. Deletions cut 2 bases from V and 9 bases from J, with 8 bases between. Written as DNA, the CDR3 is TGTGCCAGCAGCTTAAGACGGGTTTCACCCCTCCACTTT. It codes for CASSLRRVSPLHF.

V and J are TRBV30 and TRBJ1-6; the match to TRBD1 covers 7 bases. V dropped 1 base and J dropped 7; count of bases not matched to a gene: 1. CDR1 and CDR2 from the germline V gene are GTSNPN and SVGIG (reference sequence). The CDR3 covers 13 residues. The CDR3 region is CAWSEQGNSPLHF. The CDR3 bases are TGTGCCTGGAGTGAACAGGGGAATTCACCCCTCCACTTT.

The rearrangement links TRBV6-5 to TRBJ2-2; TRBD1 matches at 10 bases. J lost 5 bases, V lost 7 bases, and 4 bases had no gene match. CDR1 MNHEY and CDR2 SVGAGI come from the germline V gene. There are 14 residues in the CDR3. The DNA for the CDR3 is TGTGCCAGCACGACAGGGGGCAGAACCGGGGAGCTGTTTTTT. Translation gives CASTTGGRTGELFF.

The chain combines TRBV28 with TRBJ1-2, with D possibly TRBD1 on 5 matching bases. Germline CDR1 is MDHEN and CDR2 is SYDVKM. V lost 7 bases to trimming and J lost 5 bases, with 14 bases between them. The CDR3 totals 13 residues. In DNA form, the CDR3 reads TGTGCCAGCACCGCGGGGCTTCAGTATGGCTACACCTTC. It codes for CASTAGLQYGYTF.

The chain recombines TRBV18 with TRBJ2-1; the D gene is possibly TRBD2 (5 bases). Per germline, CDR1 KGHSH and CDR2 LQKENI. V was clipped by 3 bases and J by 7 bases, with 13 bases between them. This CDR3 contains 14 residues. This CDR3 reads CASSPVGRRNEQFF. The CDR3 DNA sequence: TGTGCCAGCTCACCGGTTGGACGGAGGAATGAGCAGTTCTTC.

The rearrangement uses TRBV9 and TRBJ2-7, with unresolved D. The CDR3 has 14 amino acids. Germline CDR1 and CDR2: SGDLS and YYNGEE. Trimming shortened V by 2 bases and J by 0 bases, and 9 bases separated the two germline ends. The CDR3 spells CASSVATGSYEQYF. The DNA for the CDR3 is TGTGCCAGCAGCGTGGCCACGGGCTCCTACGAGCAGTACTTC.

This sequence joins TRBV28 and TRBJ2-1; D unresolved. This CDR3 comprises 11 residues. The germline V gene encodes CDR1 MDHEN and CDR2 SYDVKM. Trimming cost V 5 bases and J 7 bases, with 6 bases left between them. The CDR3 DNA follows: TGTGCCAGCAGTACCCGGAATGAGCAGTTCTTC. Amino acids: CASSTRNEQFF.

The count of this clone is one. The chain combines TRBV9 with TRBJ2-3, with unresolved D. V shed 1 base and J shed 6 bases, with 12 bases lying between them. Looked up from germline, CDR1 is SGDLS and CDR2 is YYNGEE. The CDR3 sequence is 14 residues long. This CDR3 reads CASSVTPQQDTQYF. The CDR3 nucleotides are TGTGCCAGCAGCGTAACCCCCCAACAGGATACGCAGTATTTT.

The V call is TRBV7-3, the J call TRBJ2-3; the match to TRBD2 covers 10 bases. The CDR3 spans 16 residues. V gave up 5 bases and J gave up 4 bases; unmatched junction bases: 9. CDR1 SGHTA and CDR2 FQGTGA come from the germline V gene. The CDR3 nucleotides read TGTGCCAGCAGCCGCGGGACTAGCGTTGGGGCAGATACGCAGTATTTT. Translation: CASSRGTSVGADTQYF.

The gene calls are TRBV7-2 and TRBJ1-4, with D possibly TRBD1 on 5 matching bases. Germline V gives CDR1 SGHTA, CDR2 FQGNSA. V was cut by 2 bases and J by 8 bases, with 12 bases left in between. This CDR3 contains 14 residues. The CDR3 coding sequence is TGTGCCAGCAGCTTAACCAAGCGGGGGGAAAAACTGTTTTTT. Translated: CASSLTKRGEKLFF.

The chain recombines TRBV21-1 with TRBJ2-5; no check of the table's D call, TRBD2, against the DNA was made. TRBV21-1 constitutes a pseudogene. The CDR3 is 18 amino acids. The CDR3 sequence: CASRLTSRASGIKETQYF. For the CDR3, the DNA is TGTGCCAGCAGACTTACCTCGAGGGCTAGCGGGATCAAAGAGACCCAGTACTTC.

In the case of this clone: Compared with germline, one end of the junction differs, possibly owing to a read error. Here the CDR3 DNA reads TGTTCCAGCAGCTTAGTTTCGACTAGCGGGATGTCAGATACGCAGTATTTT. Protein sequence: CSSSLVSTSGMSDTQYF. This chain connects TRBV7-9 to TRBJ2-3; 11 bases line up with TRBD2. The V gene's germline CDR1 is SEHNR and CDR2 FQNEAQ (reference sequence). The CDR3 contains 17 residues.

The rearrangement links TRBV6-4 to TRBJ2-2; 11 bases align to TRBD2. The CDR3 totals 15 residues. Germline CDR1 is MRHNA and CDR2 is SNTAGT. V was pared by 5 bases and J by 6 bases, with 5 bases of the junction left unmatched. For the CDR3, the DNA is TGTGCCAGCAGTCCTCTAGCGGGGGGCCCCGGGGAGCTGTTTTTT. Translation gives CASSPLAGGPGELFF.

The rearrangement joins TRBV15 to TRBJ2-5; 9 bases align to TRBD2. Germline CDR1 reads LNHNV; CDR2 reads YYDKDF (reference sequence). The length of the CDR3 is 17 residues. With V trimmed by 0 bases and J by 3 bases, 8 bases remained unmatched. The CDR3 coding sequence is TGTGCCACCAGCAGAGATCGTAGCGGGAGTGGGGAAGAGACCCAGTACTTC. It specifies CATSRDRSGSGEETQYF.

This chain links TRBV5-6 with TRBJ2-2; 8 bases align to TRBD2. In germline, CDR1 is SGHDT, CDR2 YYEEEE. The CDR3 is 16 amino acids. The ends lost 4 bases at V and 0 bases at J; junction bases unmatched: 5. CDR3 nucleotide sequence: TGTGCCAGCAGCCCTCCGGGACTAGCGAACACCGGGGAGCTGTTTTTT. It is translated as CASSPPGLANTGELFF.

V gene TRBV7-8 combines with J gene TRBJ2-7; no clear D gene. Trimming pared 5 bases from V and 3 bases from J, leaving 14 bases between. The CDR3 sequence is 14 residues long. In germline, CDR1 is SGHVS, CDR2 FQNEAQ. CDR3 residues: CASSLDTDHYEQYF. The CDR3 DNA reads TGTGCCAGCAGCCTCGACACTGATCACTACGAGCAGTACTTC.

V gene TRBV7-2 combines with J gene TRBJ2-1; 9 nucleotides match TRBD2. The V gene's germline CDR1 is SGHTA and CDR2 FQGNSA. With 5 bases clipped from V and 8 bases from J, the junction kept 10 bases outside the gene matches. CDR3 length: 15 amino acids. The CDR3 DNA is TGTGCCAGCAGCCCGCGTACAGCGGGAGGCTATGAGCAGTTCTTC. Its protein product is CASSPRTAGGYEQFF.

The V call is TRBV27, the J call TRBJ2-1; TRBD2 might be the D (5 bases). The CDR3 extends over 13 amino acids. The ends were cut back, 5 bases at V and 8 bases at J, with 13 bases in the middle. Germline lookup yields CDR1 MNHEY and CDR2 SMNVEV (reference sequence). Written as DNA, the CDR3 is TGTGCCAGCAGTCGGCCGTTCGGGGATGAGCAGTTCTTC. Amino acid sequence: CASSRPFGDEQFF.

This clone was seen a single time. CDR3 region: CASSVTSHNEQFF. As DNA, the CDR3 is TGTGCCAGCAGCGTGACTAGTCACAATGAGCAGTTCTTC. The V gene is TRBV5-6, the J gene TRBJ2-1; a weak D match, TRBD2 (6 bases). V lost 4 bases and J 5 bases, leaving 10 bases between the germline ends. The CDR3 covers 13 residues. Germline CDR1 is SGHDT and CDR2 is YYEEEE.

This clone came up once. The CDR3 bases are TGTGCCAGTAGTACAACCATAACAGGGCGTCGGAACACTGAAGCTTTCTTT. Its translation is CASSTTITGRRNTEAFF. This chain connects TRBV19 to TRBJ1-1; possible D gene TRBD1, 6 bases. Trimming left V 4 bases short and J 1 base short, with 19 bases between. The CDR3 spans 17 residues. Germline V CDR1 and CDR2: LNHDA, SQIVND (reference sequence). Full variable domain (outside the CDR3, taken from reference TRBV19 and TRBJ1-1): DGGITQSPKYLFRKEGQNVTLSCEQNLNHDAMYWYRQDPGQGLRLIYYSQIVNDFQKGDIAEGYSVSREKKESFPLTVTSAQKNPTAFYLCASSTTITGRRNTEAFFGQGTRLTVV.

This clone has just one count. The chain couples TRBV7-9 to TRBJ1-2; D is unresolved. CDR1 is SEHNR and CDR2 is FQNEAQ in the germline V gene (reference sequence). The length of the CDR3 is 16 residues. Trimming took off 1 base at V and 4 bases at J, with 16 bases between the two ends. CDR3 DNA sequence: TGTGCCAGCAGCTTAGATTGGGGAGCGGGATCCTATGGCTACACCTTC. Its translation: CASSLDWGAGSYGYTF.

CDR3 amino acids: CASTQDLAGVNTGELFF. The CDR3 DNA is TGTGCCAGCACCCAGGACCTAGCGGGGGTGAACACCGGGGAGCTGTTTTTT. The chain couples TRBV2 to TRBJ2-2; the match to TRBD2 covers 10 bases. The germline V gene encodes CDR1 SNHLY and CDR2 FYNNEI. V trimming: 7 bases; J trimming: 1 base; junction bases outside the gene matches: 9. The CDR3 totals 17 residues. Full variable domain (missing parts from reference TRBV2 and TRBJ2-2): EPEVTQTPSHQVTQMGQEVILRCVPISNHLYFYWYRQILGQKVEFLVSFYNNEISEKSEIFDDQFSVERPDGSNFTLKIRSTKLEDSAMYFCASTQDLAGVNTGELFFGEGSRLTVL.

V and J are TRBV4-2 and TRBJ2-1; 7 bases are shared with TRBD2. This CDR3 is built from 18 residues. V dropped 2 bases and J dropped 0; count of bases not matched to a gene: 10. Germline lookup yields CDR1 LGHNA and CDR2 YNFKEQ. The CDR3 here is CASSQWGGTLSSYNEQFF. In nucleotides, the CDR3 is TGTGCCAGCAGCCAATGGGGGGGGACTTTAAGCTCCTACAATGAGCAGTTCTTC.

This chain joins TRBV4-3 and TRBJ2-5; 8 bases match TRBD1. The germline V gene encodes CDR1 LGHNA and CDR2 YSLEER. The CDR3 contains 15 residues. The trim removed 1 base at V and 4 bases at J, leaving 5 bases unmatched. The CDR3 DNA reads as TGCGCCAGCAGCCAAGGACAGGGGAACCTAGAGACCCAGTACTTC. Amino acid sequence: CASSQGQGNLETQYF.

This clone was picked up one time. V is TRBV10-3 and J is TRBJ2-2; possibly TRBD1 for D (5 bases). Germline lookup yields CDR1 ENHRY and CDR2 SYGVKD. The CDR3 is made up of 15 amino acids. V was trimmed by 5 bases and J by 3 bases, leaving 13 bases between them. CDR3 loop: CAISSQGLDTGELFF. For the CDR3, the DNA is TGTGCCATCAGTAGCCAGGGATTAGACACCGGGGAGCTGTTTTTT.

This chain uses TRBV29-1 with TRBJ1-1, with 7 nucleotides matching TRBD1. Germline V gene lookup returns CDR1 SQVTM and CDR2 ANQGSEA. CDR3 length: 13 amino acids. CDR3 DNA: TGCAGTGGAACCACAGGGACAGCCACTGAAGCTTTCTTT. Its translation is CSGTTGTATEAFF.

The chain couples TRBV2 to TRBJ2-1; 7 bases agree with TRBD1. Germline-derived CDR1 and CDR2 are SNHLY and FYNNEI. The CDR3 runs to 11 residues. After removal of 5 bases from V and 12 bases from J, the junction contained 4 bases not matched to a gene. The CDR3 sequence: CASSPGGRQFF. In nucleotides, the CDR3 is TGTGCCAGCAGTCCAGGGGGTAGGCAGTTCTTC.